This TCR beta chain was sequenced in a study of cytomegalovirus exposure and HLA in healthy donors. General study findings and limits: In a later analysis, V- and J-gene trimming of beta chains associated with a DCLRE1C missense variant, replicated independently. When a later analysis was performed, an Asian-associated ancestry cluster reportedly had fewer N-insertions than the approximately 680-donor mean.

This clone occurred a few times. What it recognizes is unknown. Primers included in the PCR were 60 Vbeta and 13 Jbeta primers. Sequenced by immunoSEQ multiplex PCR; TCRdb stores in-frame clones only, minus some. This sample carries tens of thousands of clones, approximately 70% of them seen once, and the ten largest clones take roughly 5.3%. CDR1 SGHDT and CDR2 YYEEEE come from the germline V gene. Deletions cut 1 base from V and 2 bases from J, with 17 bases between. CDR3 size: 17 residues. The TCR comes from a man aged 50 to 60 in good health and CMV-seronegative. The chain has TRBV5-6 and TRBJ2-3, with TRBD2 as a possible D gene (5 bases). Sequenced material: PBMCs. CDR3 in amino acids: CASSLLAPGVSTDTQYF. The DNA of the CDR3 is TGTGCCAGCAGCTTGCTAGCCCCCGGGGTCTCCACAGATACGCAGTATTTT.